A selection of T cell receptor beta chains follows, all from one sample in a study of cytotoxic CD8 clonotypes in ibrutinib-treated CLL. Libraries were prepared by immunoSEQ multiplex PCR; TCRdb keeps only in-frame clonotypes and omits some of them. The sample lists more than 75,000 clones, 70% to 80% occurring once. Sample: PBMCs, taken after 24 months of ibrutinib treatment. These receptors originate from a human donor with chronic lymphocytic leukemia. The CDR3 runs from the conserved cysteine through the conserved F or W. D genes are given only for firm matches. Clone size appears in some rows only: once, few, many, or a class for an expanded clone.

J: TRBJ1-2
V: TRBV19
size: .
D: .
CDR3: CASSIERVRGYTF
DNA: TGTGCCAGTAGTATAGAGAGGGTCCGAGGCTACACCTTC

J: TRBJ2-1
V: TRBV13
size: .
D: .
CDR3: CASSGGNEQFF
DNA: TGTGCCAGCAGCGGAGGGAATGAGCAGTTCTTC

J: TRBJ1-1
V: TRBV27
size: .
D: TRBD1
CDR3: CASSPDRGRDITEAFF
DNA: TGTGCCAGCAGTCCCGACAGGGGAAGGGATATCACTGAAGCTTTCTTT

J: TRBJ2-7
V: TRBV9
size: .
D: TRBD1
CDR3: CASSARRDRDIYEQYF
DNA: TGTGCCAGCAGCGCTAGACGGGACAGGGATATCTACGAGCAGTACTTC

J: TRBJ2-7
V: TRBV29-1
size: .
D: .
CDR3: CSVEGRIPSYEQYF
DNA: TGCAGCGTTGAGGGGCGGATCCCGTCCTACGAGCAGTACTTC

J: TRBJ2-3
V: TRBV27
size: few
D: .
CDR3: CASSPLTESTDTQYF
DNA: TGTGCCAGCAGTCCCCTGACAGAGAGCACAGATACGCAGTATTTT

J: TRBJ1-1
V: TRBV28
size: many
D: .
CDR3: CASTVQRVGTEAFF
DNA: TGTGCCAGCACTGTGCAGAGGGTTGGCACTGAAGCTTTCTTT

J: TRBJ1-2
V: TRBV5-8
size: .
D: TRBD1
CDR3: CASSLGTGGAYGYTF
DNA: TGTGCCAGCAGCTTAGGGACAGGGGGCGCCTATGGCTACACCTTC

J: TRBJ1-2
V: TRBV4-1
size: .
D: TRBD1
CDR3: CASSPQGQLYGYTF
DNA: TGCGCCAGCAGCCCTCAGGGACAGCTCTATGGCTACACCTTC

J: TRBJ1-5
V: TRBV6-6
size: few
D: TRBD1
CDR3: CASSRQGLQPQHF
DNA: TGTGCCAGCAGCCGACAGGGTCTTCAGCCCCAGCATTTT

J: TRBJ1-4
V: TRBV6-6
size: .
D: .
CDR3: CASSPYGTANEKLFF
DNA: TGTGCCAGCAGCCCATACGGGACGGCTAATGAAAAACTGTTTTTT

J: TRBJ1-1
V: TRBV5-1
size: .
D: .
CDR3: CASSLGAGSLNTEAFF
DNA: TGCGCCAGCAGCTTGGGAGCCGGGAGTCTGAACACTGAAGCTTTCTTT

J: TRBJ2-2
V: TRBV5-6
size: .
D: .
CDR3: CASSFGRTHANTGELFF
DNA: TGTGCCAGCAGCTTTGGACGGACACACGCGAACACCGGGGAGCTGTTTTTT

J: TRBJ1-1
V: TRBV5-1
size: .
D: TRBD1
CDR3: CASSLGGDSEAFF
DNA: TGCGCCAGCAGCTTGGGCGGGGACAGTGAAGCTTTCTTT

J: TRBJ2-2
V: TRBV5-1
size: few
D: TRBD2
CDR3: CASSWSGGRTGELFF
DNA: TGCGCCAGCAGCTGGAGCGGGGGGCGGACCGGGGAGCTGTTTTTT

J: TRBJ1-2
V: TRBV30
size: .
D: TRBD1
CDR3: CAWRRTGPSGYTF
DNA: TGTGCCTGGCGGAGGACAGGGCCCTCTGGCTACACCTTC

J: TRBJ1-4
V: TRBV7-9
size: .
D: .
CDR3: CASSFRQAGEKLFF
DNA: TGTGCCAGCAGCTTCAGACAGGCGGGTGAAAAACTGTTTTTT

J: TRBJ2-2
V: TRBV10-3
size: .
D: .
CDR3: CAISVTEHGELFF
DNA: TGTGCCATCAGTGTAACAGAGCACGGGGAGCTGTTTTTT

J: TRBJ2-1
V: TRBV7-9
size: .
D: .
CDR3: CASTTRAKDNEQFF
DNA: TGTGCCAGCACCACCAGGGCCAAAGACAATGAGCAGTTCTTC

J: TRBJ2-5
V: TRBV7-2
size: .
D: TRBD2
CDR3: CASSLGLAGGTQETQYF
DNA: TGTGCCAGCAGCTTAGGACTAGCGGGGGGTACCCAAGAGACCCAGTACTTC

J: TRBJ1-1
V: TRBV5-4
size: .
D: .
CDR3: CASSQGPYEAFF
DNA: TGTGCCAGCAGCCAAGGGCCATATGAAGCTTTCTTT

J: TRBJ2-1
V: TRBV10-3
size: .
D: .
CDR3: CAISGYNEQFF
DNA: TGTGCCATAAGCGGTTACAATGAGCAGTTCTTC

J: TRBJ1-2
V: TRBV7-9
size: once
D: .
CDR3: CASSLNQGPHGYTF
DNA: TGTGCCAGCAGCTTAAACCAGGGCCCCCATGGCTACACCTTC

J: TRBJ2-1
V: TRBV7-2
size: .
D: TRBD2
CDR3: CASSFTGTSGYNEQFF
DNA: TGTGCCAGCAGCTTTACCGGGACTAGCGGGTACAATGAGCAGTTCTTC

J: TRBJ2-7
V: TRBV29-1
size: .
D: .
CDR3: CSVEPTDSPYEQYF
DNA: TGCAGCGTTGAGCCCACAGACAGCCCCTACGAGCAGTACTTC

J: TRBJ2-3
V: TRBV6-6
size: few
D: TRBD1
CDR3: CASRLGQGARTDTQYF
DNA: TGTGCCAGCAGGCTCGGACAGGGGGCGAGAACAGATACGCAGTATTTT

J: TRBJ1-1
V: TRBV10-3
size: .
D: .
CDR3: CAISDSLNTEAFF
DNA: TGTGCCATCAGTGATTCCCTGAACACTGAAGCTTTCTTT